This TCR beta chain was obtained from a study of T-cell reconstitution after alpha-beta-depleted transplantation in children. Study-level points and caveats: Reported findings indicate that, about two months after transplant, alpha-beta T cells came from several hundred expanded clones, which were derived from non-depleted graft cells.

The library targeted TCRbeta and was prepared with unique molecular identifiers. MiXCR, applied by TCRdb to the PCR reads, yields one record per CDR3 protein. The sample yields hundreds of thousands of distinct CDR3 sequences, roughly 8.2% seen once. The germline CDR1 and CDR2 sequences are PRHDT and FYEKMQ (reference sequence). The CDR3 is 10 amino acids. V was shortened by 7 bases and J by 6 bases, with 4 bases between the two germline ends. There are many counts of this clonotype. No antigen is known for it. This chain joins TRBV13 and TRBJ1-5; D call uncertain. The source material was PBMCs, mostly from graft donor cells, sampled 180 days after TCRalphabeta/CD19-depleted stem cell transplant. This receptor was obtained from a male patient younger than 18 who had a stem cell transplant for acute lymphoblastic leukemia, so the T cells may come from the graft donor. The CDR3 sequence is CASMGQPQHF. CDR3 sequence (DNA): TGTGCCAGCATGGGTCAGCCCCAGCATTTT.